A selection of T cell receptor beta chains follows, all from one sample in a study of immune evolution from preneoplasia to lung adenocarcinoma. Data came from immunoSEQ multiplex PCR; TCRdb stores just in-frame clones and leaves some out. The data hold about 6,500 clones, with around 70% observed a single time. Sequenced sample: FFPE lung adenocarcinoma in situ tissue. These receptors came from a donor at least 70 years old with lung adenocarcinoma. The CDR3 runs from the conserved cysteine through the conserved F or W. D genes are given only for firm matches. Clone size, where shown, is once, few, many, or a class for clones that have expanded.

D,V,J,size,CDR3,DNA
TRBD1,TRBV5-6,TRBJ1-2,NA,CASSFWTGYGYTF,TGTGCCAGCAGCTTTTGGACAGGCTATGGCTACACCTTC
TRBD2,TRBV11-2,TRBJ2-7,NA,CASSLGAGGQYEQYF,TGTGCCAGCAGCTTAGGGGCGGGGGGGCAGTACGAGCAGTACTTC
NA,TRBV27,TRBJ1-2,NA,CASSLSEGHGYTF,TGTGCCAGCAGTTTATCGGAGGGCCATGGCTACACCTTC
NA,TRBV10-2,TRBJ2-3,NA,CASSEVVDTQYF,TGCGCCAGCAGTGAAGTGGTAGATACGCAGTATTTT
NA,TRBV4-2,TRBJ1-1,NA,CASSQALGQMNTEAFF,TGTGCCAGCAGCCAAGCCTTAGGACAGATGAACACTGAAGCTTTCTTT
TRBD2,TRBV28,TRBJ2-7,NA,CASSTRTSVKSTAYEQYF,TGTGCCAGCAGTACAAGGACTAGCGTGAAGTCGACCGCCTACGAGCAGTACTTC
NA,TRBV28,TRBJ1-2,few,CASSLLGGARIGYTF,TGTGCCAGCAGTTTATTGGGGGGGGCCAGGATTGGCTACACCTTC
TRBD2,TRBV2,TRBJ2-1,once,CASSETSGSNEQFF,TGTGCCAGCAGTGAAACTAGCGGGAGCAATGAGCAGTTCTTC
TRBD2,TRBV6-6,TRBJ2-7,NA,CASRPRLAVDEQYF,TGTGCCAGCAGACCCCGACTAGCTGTTGACGAGCAGTACTTC
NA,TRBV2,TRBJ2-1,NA,CASRGLSGGLEQFF,TGTGCCAGCAGGGGACTTTCCGGAGGTCTTGAGCAGTTCTTC
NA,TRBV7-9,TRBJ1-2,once,CASTPWGEHYGYTF,TGTGCCAGCACACCCTGGGGGGAGCACTATGGCTACACCTTC
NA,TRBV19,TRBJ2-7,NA,CASSDKSSYEQYF,TGTGCCAGTAGCGACAAGAGCTCCTACGAGCAGTACTTC
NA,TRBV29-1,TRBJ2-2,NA,CSVWQNTGELFF,TGCAGCGTGTGGCAGAACACCGGGGAGCTGTTTTTT
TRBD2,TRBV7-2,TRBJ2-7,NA,CASSLQAGANERYF,TGTGCCAGCAGCTTACAAGCGGGAGCCAACGAGCGGTACTTC
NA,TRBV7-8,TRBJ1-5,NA,CASSGDIQPQHF,TGTGCCAGCAGCGGCGACATCCAGCCCCAGCATTTT
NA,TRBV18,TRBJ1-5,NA,CASSPTGLPQHF,TGTGCCAGCTCACCAACGGGGTTACCCCAGCATTTT
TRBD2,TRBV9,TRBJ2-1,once,CASSVGGLAEYNEQFF,TGTGCCAGCAGCGTAGGCGGACTAGCGGAATACAATGAGCAGTTCTTC
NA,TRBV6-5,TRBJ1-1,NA,CASSNRLEAFF,TGTGCCAGCAGTAACAGGCTTGAAGCTTTCTTT
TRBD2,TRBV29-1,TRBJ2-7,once,CSVYLLATSSYEQYF,TGCAGCGTTTATTTACTAGCGACAAGCTCCTACGAGCAGTACTTC
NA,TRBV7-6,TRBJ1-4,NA,CASSLGVGGTEKLFF,TGTGCCAGCAGCTTAGGGGTAGGGGGGACTGAAAAACTGTTTTTT
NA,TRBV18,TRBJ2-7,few,CASSPGRTNYEQYF,TGTGCCAGCTCACCCGGCCGAACTAATTACGAGCAGTACTTC
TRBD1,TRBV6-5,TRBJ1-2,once,CASSRDRGNYGYTF,TGTGCCAGCAGTAGGGACAGGGGAAACTATGGCTACACCTTC
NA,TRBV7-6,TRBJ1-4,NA,CASRGASAELFF,TGTGCCAGCAGGGGAGCGTCGGCGGAACTGTTTTTT
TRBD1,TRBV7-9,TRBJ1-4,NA,CASSRGRDEKLFF,TGTGCCAGCAGCAGGGGGCGGGATGAAAAACTGTTTTTT
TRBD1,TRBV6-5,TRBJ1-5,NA,CASSYSTGFDQPQHF,TGTGCCAGCAGTTACTCGACAGGGTTTGATCAGCCCCAGCATTTT
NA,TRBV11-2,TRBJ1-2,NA,CASSSSRGAGYGYTF,TGTGCCAGCAGCTCCTCTAGGGGCGCAGGCTATGGCTACACCTTC
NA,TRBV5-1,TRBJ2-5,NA,CASSLDPGSGQETQYF,TGCGCCAGCAGCTTGGATCCAGGCAGCGGCCAAGAGACCCAGTACTTC
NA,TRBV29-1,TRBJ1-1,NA,CSVSEVTAFF,TGCAGCGTTAGTGAAGTAACAGCTTTCTTT
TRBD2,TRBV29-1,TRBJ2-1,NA,CSVGGLAGAGGNEQFF,TGCAGCGTTGGGGGGTTAGCGGGAGCGGGTGGGAATGAGCAGTTCTTC
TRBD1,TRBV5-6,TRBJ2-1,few,CASREGGLEQFF,TGTGCCAGCAGGGAAGGGGGCCTTGAGCAGTTCTTC
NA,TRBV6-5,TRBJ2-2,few,CASLEANTGELFF,TGTGCCAGTCTAGAGGCGAACACCGGGGAGCTGTTTTTT
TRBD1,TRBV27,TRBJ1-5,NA,CASSLRGGTGGNQPQHF,TGTGCCAGCAGTTTACGGGGGGGGACAGGGGGAAATCAGCCCCAGCATTTT
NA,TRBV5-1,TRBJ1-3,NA,CASSLVGIGNTIYF,TGCGCCAGCAGCTTGGTGGGGATTGGAAACACCATATATTTT
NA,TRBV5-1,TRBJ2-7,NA,CASGSQDYEQYF,TGCGCCAGCGGCTCACAAGACTACGAGCAGTACTTC
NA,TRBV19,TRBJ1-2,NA,CASSLPGPRGYGYTF,TGTGCCAGTAGTCTCCCCGGGCCCCGAGGCTATGGCTACACCTTC
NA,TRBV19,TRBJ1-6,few,CASRDINSPLHF,TGTGCCAGTAGAGACATCAATTCACCCCTCCACTTT
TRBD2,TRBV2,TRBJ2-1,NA,CASSPTSGGYNEQFF,TGTGCCAGCAGTCCAACTAGCGGGGGCTACAATGAGCAGTTCTTC
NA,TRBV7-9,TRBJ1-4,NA,CASSLDRINEKLFF,TGTGCCAGCAGTCTCGACAGGATCAATGAAAAACTGTTTTTT
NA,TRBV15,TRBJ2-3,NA,CATSSGITQYF,TGTGCCACCAGCTCCGGGATAACGCAGTATTTT
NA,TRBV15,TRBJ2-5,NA,CATSRPFGAQETQYF,TGTGCCACCAGCAGACCCTTCGGGGCCCAAGAGACCCAGTACTTC
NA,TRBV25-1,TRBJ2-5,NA,CASSEYNQETQYF,TGTGCCAGCAGTGAATATAACCAAGAGACCCAGTACTTC
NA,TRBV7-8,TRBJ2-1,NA,CASSLGPANNEQFF,TGTGCCAGCAGCTTAGGGCCCGCAAACAATGAGCAGTTCTTC
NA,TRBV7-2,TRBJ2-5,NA,CASSPAGDSFYGQYF,TGTGCCAGCAGCCCCGCCGGGGACTCCTTTTACGGGCAGTACTTC
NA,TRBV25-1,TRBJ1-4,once,CASSEYYDSNEKLFF,TGTGCCAGCAGTGAATATTATGACAGTAATGAAAAACTGTTTTTT